This entry lists 7 T cell receptor beta chains sequenced from one sample in a study of blood T cell repertoires in COVID-19. Assay: immunoSEQ multiplex PCR; the TCRdb copy retains only in-frame clones and omits some. The table records 150,000 to 200,000 clones, 89% of them present only once. Input material: peripheral blood. All receptors come from a young man who had recovered from COVID-19.

The chain combines TRBV6-2 or TRBV6-3 with TRBJ2-3, with D possibly being TRBD2 (6 bases). There are 15 residues in the CDR3. The V and J ends lost 2 bases and 5 bases respectively, with 14 bases between them. The germline CDR1 and CDR2 sequences are MNHEY and SVGEGT. The CDR3 nucleotides are TGTGCCAGCAGTTACGGCGGGGAGACCTTAGATACGCAGTATTTT. Its protein product is CASSYGGETLDTQYF.

The rearrangement uses TRBV5-1 and TRBJ2-3; D possibly corresponds to TRBD2 (6 bases). Deletions cut 0 bases from V and 5 bases from J, with 13 bases between. The CDR3 is 15 amino acids. Germline V gives CDR1 SGHRS, CDR2 YFSETQ. This chain's CDR3 is CASSLAPGAVDTQYF. The DNA of the CDR3 is TGCGCCAGCAGCTTGGCCCCGGGAGCGGTAGATACGCAGTATTTT.

A few counts support this clone. This sequence joins TRBV5-6 and TRBJ1-5; D call uncertain. Germline values: CDR1 SGHDT, CDR2 YYEEEE. The ends were cut back, 0 bases at V and 4 bases at J, with 14 bases in the middle. The CDR3 length is 16 residues. The CDR3 bases are TGTGCCAGCAGCTTGGCAGGAGGTAATTTTAATCAGCCCCAGCATTTT. Encoded protein: CASSLAGGNFNQPQHF.

The genes are TRBV7-2 and TRBJ2-7, with 7 positions matching TRBD1. The junction had 8 bases not matched to a gene; V was cut back by 5 bases and J by 4 bases. The germline V gene encodes CDR1 SGHTA and CDR2 FQGNSA. The CDR3 is 14 amino acids. The CDR3 loop is CASSETGMGYEQYF. CDR3 bases: TGTGCCAGCAGCGAGACAGGGATGGGATACGAGCAGTACTTC.

The rearrangement uses TRBV10-3 and TRBJ2-5, with 7 bases that match TRBD1. V was clipped by 2 bases and J by 5 bases; unmatched bases: 8. Germline V gives CDR1 ENHRY, CDR2 SYGVKD. This CDR3 spans 15 amino acids. The CDR3 reads CAISENRGLRETQYF. CDR3 coding DNA: TGTGCCATCAGTGAGAACAGGGGATTACGGGAGACCCAGTACTTC.

The V gene is TRBV7-2, the J gene TRBJ2-2; D uncertain. V dropped 5 bases and J dropped 1 base, with 11 bases sitting between them. There are 15 residues in the CDR3. CDR1 is SGHTA and CDR2 is FQGNSA in the germline V gene. CDR3 in DNA: TGTGCCAGCAGCCCCCCAGCGAGGAACACCGGGGAGCTGTTTTTT. As protein: CASSPPARNTGELFF.

The chain carries TRBV7-9 and TRBJ2-7; 13 bases agree with TRBD2. V was clipped by 1 base and J by 12 bases; unmatched bases: 6. Germline V gene sequence: CDR1 SEHNR, CDR2 FQNEAQ (reference sequence). This CDR3 spans 14 amino acids. This chain's CDR3 is CASSLGTSGRGVYF. CDR3 in DNA: TGTGCCAGCAGCTTAGGGACTAGCGGGAGAGGGGTGTACTTC.